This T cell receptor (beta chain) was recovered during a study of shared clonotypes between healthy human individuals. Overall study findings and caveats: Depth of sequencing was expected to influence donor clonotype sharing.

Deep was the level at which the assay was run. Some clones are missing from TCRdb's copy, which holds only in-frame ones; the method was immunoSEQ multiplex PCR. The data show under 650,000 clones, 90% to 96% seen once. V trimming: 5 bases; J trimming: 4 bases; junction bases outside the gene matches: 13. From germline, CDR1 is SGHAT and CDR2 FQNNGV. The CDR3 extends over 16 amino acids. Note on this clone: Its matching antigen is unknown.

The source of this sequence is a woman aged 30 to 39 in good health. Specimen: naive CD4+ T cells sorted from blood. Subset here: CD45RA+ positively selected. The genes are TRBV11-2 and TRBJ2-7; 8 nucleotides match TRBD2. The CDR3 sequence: CASSPFPGGPSYEQYF. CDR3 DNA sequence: TGTGCCAGCAGCCCTTTCCCGGGAGGGCCCTCATACGAGCAGTACTTC.